A single sample is the source of the 9 T cell receptor beta chains below, sequenced in a study of blood T cell repertoires in COVID-19. Clones were sequenced by immunoSEQ multiplex PCR, and TCRdb holds only the in-frame ones, with some missing. Of some 300,000 clones in the sample, under 90% were seen once. Sequencing was done on a sample of PBMCs or T cells enriched from blood (not recorded which). The receptors come from a woman in her fifties or sixties who had been exposed to COVID-19.

This rearrangement joins TRBV27 to TRBJ1-5, with D possibly matching TRBD1 (5 bases). Germline CDR1 and CDR2: MNHEY and SMNVEV (reference sequence). CDR3 size: 11 residues. Trimming removed 8 bases at V and 5 bases at J, with 7 bases between. CDR3 DNA sequence: TGTGCCAGCGGGGGGGATCAGCCCCAGCATTTT. It specifies CASGGDQPQHF.

The count of this clone is one. The chain is built from TRBV4-1 and TRBJ2-7; D possibly corresponds to TRBD2 (6 bases). V was shortened by 3 bases and J by 4 bases, with 13 bases between the two germline ends. The germline V gene has CDR1 MGHRA and CDR2 YSYEKL. The CDR3 contains 14 residues. CDR3 sequence: CASSQPRESYEQYF. The CDR3 DNA reads TGCGCCAGCAGCCAGCCACGGGAGTCTTACGAGCAGTACTTC.

This CDR3 is CASSLGGNLQGYEQFF. The CDR3 coding sequence is TGTGCCAGCAGTCTAGGGGGCAACTTACAGGGCTATGAGCAGTTCTTC. The chain uses TRBV28 and TRBJ2-1, with 7 bases aligning to TRBD1. The germline CDR1 and CDR2 sequences are MDHEN and SYDVKM. The junction had 15 bases not matched to a gene; V was cut back by 5 bases and J by 8 bases. The CDR3 spans 16 residues.

About this clone: The same CDR3 arises from other DNA sequences in this sample as well. The CDR3 sequence: CASSSSGATNEKLFF. CDR3 nucleotides: TGTGCCAGCAGTTCTTCAGGGGCCACCAATGAAAAACTGTTTTTT. The chain couples TRBV28 to TRBJ1-4; perhaps TRBD1 as D (6 bases). Germline V CDR1 and CDR2: MDHEN, SYDVKM. This CDR3 spans 15 amino acids. V was clipped by 4 bases and J by 5 bases, with 14 bases between them.

The chain couples TRBV5-5 to TRBJ2-3, with 9 bases aligning to TRBD1. CDR1 SGHKS and CDR2 YYEKEE come from the germline V gene (reference sequence). CDR3 size: 16 residues. V was pared by 1 base and J by 5 bases, with 8 bases of the junction left unmatched. The DNA of the CDR3 is TGTGCCAGCAGCTTGTTGGGACAGGGAGGTGGAGATACGCAGTATTTT. Protein sequence: CASSLLGQGGGDTQYF.

Here the CDR3 reads CASSKGGGYNEKLFF. CDR3 DNA: TGCGCCAGCAGCAAAGGGGGCGGGTATAATGAAAAACTGTTTTTT. V is TRBV5-1 and J is TRBJ1-4; 7 nucleotides line up with TRBD1. The germline V gene has CDR1 SGHRS and CDR2 YFSETQ. The V gene end was trimmed by 4 bases and the J gene end by 4 bases; junction bases not matched to a gene: 7. The CDR3 is 15 amino acids.

The DNA of the CDR3 is TGTGCCAGCAGCTTAGCGGGACAGTCGAATCAGCCCCAGCATTTT. Translated: CASSLAGQSNQPQHF. V and J are TRBV7-8 and TRBJ1-5; 7 bases align to TRBD1. CDR1 SGHVS and CDR2 FQNEAQ come from the germline V gene. V shed 0 bases and J 4 bases; nucleotides not matched to a gene: 3. CDR3 length equals 15 residues.

This clone has more than one count but fewer than ten. The J gene is TRBJ2-7, the V gene TRBV18, with 9 nucleotides matching TRBD1. CDR3 length: 15 amino acids. Germline V gene data show CDR1 as KGHSH and CDR2 as LQKENI. V gave up 5 bases and J gave up 1 base; unmatched junction bases: 6. CDR3 in DNA: TGTGCCAGCTCAGATGGGACAGGGATTTCCTACGAGCAGTACTTC. Its translation is CASSDGTGISYEQYF.

The chain is built from TRBV7-2 and TRBJ1-3, with 7 positions matching TRBD1. Germline-derived CDR1 and CDR2 are SGHTA and FQGNSA. This CDR3 contains 15 residues. The trim removed 5 bases at V and 0 bases at J, leaving 4 bases unmatched. The CDR3 coding sequence is TGTGCCAGCAGCAAGGACAGGAGCTCTGGAAACACCATATATTTT. This sequence encodes CASSKDRSSGNTIYF.